This record concerns one TCR beta chain sequence. Its target is unknown. Germline V gives CDR1 GTSNPN, CDR2 SVGIG (reference sequence). This CDR3 has 11 residues. Trimming stripped 1 base from V and 6 bases from J, with 7 bases between. Profiling relied on immunoSEQ multiplex PCR, and the TCRdb table lists in-frame clones only, not all of them. The table includes about 100,000 clones, roughly nine tenths detected once. This sample stems from a study of graft-versus-host responses after intestinal transplantation. The J gene is TRBJ2-7, the V gene TRBV30; D gene ambiguous. Here the sequenced sample was unstimulated CD4+ T cells sorted from spleen or lymph node cells, taken before transplant. This sequence originates from a human donor who was the organ donor for an intestinal transplant. CDR3 region: CAWSGTGEQYF. In DNA form, the CDR3 reads TGTGCCTGGAGTGGTACCGGCGAGCAGTACTTC.